Reported below is one TCR beta chain. This entry belongs to a study of blood T cell repertoires in COVID-19. Background on the study: Samples taken during acute and convalescent COVID-19 were collected in the United States, Italy and Spain.

TCRdb's copy holds only in-frame clones and misses some; the assay was immunoSEQ multiplex PCR. The data contain about 290,000 clones, around nine tenths of them singletons. Germline-derived CDR1 and CDR2 are GTSNPN and SVGIG (reference sequence). The V and J ends lost 0 bases and 0 bases respectively, with 9 bases between them. There are 15 residues in the CDR3. Categorization into cohorts depended on clinical history that participants reported. For recovered donors of Cohort 3, there were two negative PCRs, clearance, or symptom resolution. The chain recombines TRBV30 with TRBJ2-1; D gene uncertain. The receptor was isolated from a woman between 35 and 50 years old who had recovered from COVID-19. Input material: PBMCs or T cells enriched from blood (not recorded which). CDR3 amino acids: CAWSVQPGSYNEQFF. DNA of the CDR3: TGTGCCTGGAGTGTACAACCGGGCTCCTACAATGAGCAGTTCTTC. The entire variable domain, with the rest obtained from reference TRBV30 and TRBJ2-1, is as follows: SQTIHQWPATLVQPVGSPLSLECTVEGTSNPNLYWYRQAAGRGLQLLFYSVGIGQISSEVPQNLSASRPQDRQFILSSKKLLLSDSGFYLCAWSVQPGSYNEQFFGPGTRLTVL.